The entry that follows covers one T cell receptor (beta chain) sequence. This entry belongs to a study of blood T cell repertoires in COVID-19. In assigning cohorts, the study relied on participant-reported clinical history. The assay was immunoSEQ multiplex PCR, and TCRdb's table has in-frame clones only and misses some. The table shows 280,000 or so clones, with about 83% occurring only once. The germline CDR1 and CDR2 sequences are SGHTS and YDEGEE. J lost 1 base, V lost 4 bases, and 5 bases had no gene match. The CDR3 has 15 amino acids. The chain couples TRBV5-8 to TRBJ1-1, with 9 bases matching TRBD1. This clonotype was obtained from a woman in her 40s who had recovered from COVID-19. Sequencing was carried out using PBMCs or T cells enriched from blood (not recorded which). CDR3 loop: CASSRYRGQNTEAFF. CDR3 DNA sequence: TGTGCCAGCAGCCGTTACAGGGGGCAGAACACTGAAGCTTTCTTT.